Described below is a single TCR beta chain sequence and its context. The assay was immunoSEQ multiplex PCR, and TCRdb's table has in-frame clones only and misses some. In the table there are 15,000 to 20,000 clones, 81% of which are singletons. The data are from a study of blood T cell repertoires in COVID-19. The CDR3 loop spans 13 amino acids. With V trimmed by 5 bases and J by 3 bases, 3 bases remained unmatched. The sample comprised peripheral blood. The chain carries TRBV12-3 or TRBV12-4 and TRBJ2-7; 8 bases are shared with TRBD1. The TCR was taken from a man aged 35 to 55 with active or convalescent COVID-19. The CDR3 region has the DNA TGTGCCAGCAGTAGCGGACAGGGCTACGAGCAGTACTTC. This codes for CASSSGQGYEQYF.